This T cell receptor beta chain derives from a study of cytomegalovirus exposure and HLA in healthy donors. Germline loops: CDR1 SGHDN, CDR2 FVKESK. The CDR3 sequence is 16 residues long. V lost 3 bases and J lost 8; bases outside the gene matches: 11. Study results and caveats: It was taken for granted in presence/absence analyses that sequencing depth across donors was roughly uniform. Common viral pathogens (according to a later analysis) appeared linked to several of the most significant clusters. In an earlier analysis, in around 590 donors, most V segments appeared productive either ~87% or ~30% of the time.

A word on this clone: The antigen is unknown.

With 60 Vbeta and 13 Jbeta primers, the PCR was carried out. Some clones are missing from TCRdb's copy, which holds only in-frame ones; the method was immunoSEQ multiplex PCR. The table shows fewer than 250,000 clones, with 82% occurring only once. The source material was PBMCs. This clonotype originated in a man in his forties in good health and CMV-seropositive. The genes are TRBV14 and TRBJ2-1; 9 bases are shared with TRBD2. The DNA of the CDR3 is TGTGCCAGCAGCCACAGGCTAGCGGGATCTTGGGATGAGCAGTTCTTC. Amino acid sequence: CASSHRLAGSWDEQFF.